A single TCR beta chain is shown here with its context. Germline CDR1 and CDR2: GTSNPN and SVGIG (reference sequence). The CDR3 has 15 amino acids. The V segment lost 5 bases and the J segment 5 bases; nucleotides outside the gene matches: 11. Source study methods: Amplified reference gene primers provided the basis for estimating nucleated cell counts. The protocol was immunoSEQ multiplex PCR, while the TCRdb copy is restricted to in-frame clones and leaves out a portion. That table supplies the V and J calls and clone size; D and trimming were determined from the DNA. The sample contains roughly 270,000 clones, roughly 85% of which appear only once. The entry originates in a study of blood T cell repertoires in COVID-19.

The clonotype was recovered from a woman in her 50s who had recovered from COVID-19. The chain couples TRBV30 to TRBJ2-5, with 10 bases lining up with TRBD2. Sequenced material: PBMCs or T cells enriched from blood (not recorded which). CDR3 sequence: CAWAYLAGEGETQYF. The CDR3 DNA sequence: TGTGCCTGGGCCTACCTAGCGGGGGAAGGGGAGACCCAGTACTTC.